The rows below give T cell receptor beta chains drawn from one sample of a study of blood T cell repertoires in COVID-19. The table came from immunoSEQ multiplex PCR; TCRdb's copy has only in-frame clones and leaves some out. The sample has about 150,000 clones, roughly 86% seen once. The sample was peripheral blood. The receptor set was obtained from a human donor with acute or convalescent COVID-19. The donor label of this sample is uncertain. The CDR3 runs from the conserved cysteine through the conserved F or W.

j_call v_call cdr3_aa
TRBJ1-2 TRBV6-6 CASSILPGQGSYGYTF
TRBJ1-4 TRBV7-3 CASSFPRGGSNEKLFF
TRBJ2-1 TRBV29-1 CSVGQAGGYNEQFF
TRBJ1-4 TRBV5-6 CASSFGGFYEKLFF
TRBJ2-3 TRBV3-1/TRBV3-2 CASRDGTVMTDTQYF
TRBJ2-1 TRBV27 CASSWLAGTPHEQFF
TRBJ1-1 TRBV5-6 CASSLFRGMVRGQNTEAFF
TRBJ2-5 TRBV18 CASSPPSGRDQETQYF
TRBJ1-5 TRBV5-3 CARSFGQSGEPQHF
TRBJ1-5 TRBV5-6 CASSRGQFNQPQHF
TRBJ2-1 TRBV7-9 CASRAPSGADNEQFF
TRBJ1-2 TRBV5-4 CASSLEDRGYGYTF
TRBJ2-7 TRBV19 CASSGQNSYEQYF
TRBJ1-1 TRBV29-1 CSVGRTMNTEAFF
TRBJ1-1 TRBV12-3/TRBV12-4 CASSTTMNTEAFF
TRBJ1-1 TRBV20-1 CSARYTTEAFF
TRBJ1-6 TRBV5-6 CASSRRQGASYNSPLHF
TRBJ2-3 TRBV3-1/TRBV3-2 CASSQGSNTQYF
TRBJ1-6 TRBV7-9 CASSSGRDPRPRDSPLHF
TRBJ1-3 TRBV5-1 CASSGLGQGPGNTIYF
TRBJ2-2 TRBV18 CASSPGTGGTGELFF
TRBJ1-4 TRBV19 CASSSGGVDEKLFF
TRBJ1-1 TRBV29-1 CSVEVTGKNTEAFF
TRBJ2-1 TRBV5-8 CASSSGGLGGPYNEQFF
TRBJ1-6 TRBV6-1 CASSEVSSNSPLHF
TRBJ1-2 TRBV6-5 CASRGITGTGHGYTF
TRBJ2-7 TRBV30 CAWTGGGAYEQYF
TRBJ2-2 TRBV7-6 CASSFLTGQTGELFF
TRBJ1-4 TRBV5-1 CASRPYQGSNEKLFF
TRBJ1-5 TRBV6-5 CASTLRGTDNQPQHF
TRBJ2-7 TRBV21-1 CASSKRAQRGFYYEQYF
TRBJ1-2 TRBV29-1 CSVAPQGHGYTF
TRBJ1-2 TRBV28 CASSSRDRVDGDGYTF
TRBJ2-7 TRBV3-1/TRBV3-2 CARAAAYEQYF
TRBJ2-1 TRBV4-2 CASSQDYGLGQVYNEQFF
TRBJ1-2 TRBV3-1/TRBV3-2 CASSQANYGYTF
TRBJ2-6 TRBV7-8 CASSLRVWGRATGANVLTF